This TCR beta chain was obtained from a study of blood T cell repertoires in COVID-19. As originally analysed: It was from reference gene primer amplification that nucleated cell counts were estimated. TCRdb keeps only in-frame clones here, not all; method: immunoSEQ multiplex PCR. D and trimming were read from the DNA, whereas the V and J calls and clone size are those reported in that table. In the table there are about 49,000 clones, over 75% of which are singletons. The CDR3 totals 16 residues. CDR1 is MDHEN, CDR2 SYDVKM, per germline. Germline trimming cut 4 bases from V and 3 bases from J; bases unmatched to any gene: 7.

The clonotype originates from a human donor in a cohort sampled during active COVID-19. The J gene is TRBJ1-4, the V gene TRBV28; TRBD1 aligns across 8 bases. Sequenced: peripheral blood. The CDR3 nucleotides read TGTGCCAGCAGTTCCCCAGGGGGCGCTTCTAATGAAAAACTGTTTTTT. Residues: CASSSPGGASNEKLFF.